The rows below give T cell receptor beta chains drawn from one sample of a study of blood T cell repertoires in COVID-19. Sequenced by immunoSEQ multiplex PCR; TCRdb stores in-frame clones only, minus some. The profile shows around 350,000 clones, around nine tenths of them singletons. Sequencing was carried out using peripheral blood. The receptors come from a human donor in a cohort sampled during active COVID-19. CDR3s include the opening cysteine and the closing phenylalanine or tryptophan. The D gene is left open where the match is weak. The listing skips clone size in some rows; elsewhere it reads once, few, many or a size class.

d_gene,abundance,v_gene,j_gene,CDR3nt,CDR3aa
TRBD1,NA,TRBV28,TRBJ1-6,TGTGCCAGCAGTTCCGGGACAGGGGTTTCTAATTCACCCCTCCACTTT,CASSSGTGVSNSPLHF
NA,NA,TRBV28,TRBJ1-6,TGTGCCAGCAGTTTAGGGCCTCGTAATTCACCCCTCCACTTT,CASSLGPRNSPLHF
TRBD1,NA,TRBV30,TRBJ2-7,TGTGCCTGGAGTGGACAGGGTTTATACGAGCAGTACTTC,CAWSGQGLYEQYF
NA,once,TRBV4-2,TRBJ2-7,TGTGCCAGCAGCCCCCCTGGAACAGGGTACGAGCAGTACTTC,CASSPPGTGYEQYF
NA,NA,TRBV5-1,TRBJ2-5,TGCGCCAGCAGCTTGGAGGGGCGGTTTCAAGAGACCCAGTACTTC,CASSLEGRFQETQYF
NA,NA,TRBV18,TRBJ1-1,TGTGCCAGCTCACCACGACAGCCGACAGAGAACACTGAAGCTTTCTTT,CASSPRQPTENTEAFF
TRBD1,NA,TRBV3-1/TRBV3-2,TRBJ1-6,TGTGCCAGCAGTCAAACTCTACACCCGGGACAGAATAATTCACCCCTCCACTTT,CASSQTLHPGQNNSPLHF
TRBD1,NA,TRBV5-4,TRBJ2-5,TGTGCCAGCAGCAACCGGGACAGGGTTGATGAGACCCAGTACTTC,CASSNRDRVDETQYF
NA,NA,TRBV27,TRBJ1-2,TGTGCCAGCAGTAAGGGACACCTTCGAGCCGATGGCTACACCTTC,CASSKGHLRADGYTF
TRBD2,NA,TRBV5-6,TRBJ2-7,TGTGCCAGCAGCCCACGACTAGCTCCCTACGAGCAGTACTTC,CASSPRLAPYEQYF
TRBD1,NA,TRBV2,TRBJ1-2,TGTGCCAGCAGTGAAGCCGTGACCCTGACAGGGGATGGCTACACCTTC,CASSEAVTLTGDGYTF
TRBD1,NA,TRBV2,TRBJ1-2,TGTGCCAGCAGAGCACGACAGGGACCCTACTTCTTCTTC,CASRARQGPYFFF
TRBD1,NA,TRBV7-3,TRBJ2-3,TGTGCCAGCAGCTTAAAAGTCCCGGGACAGGGTGCAGATACGCAGTATTTT,CASSLKVPGQGADTQYF
TRBD1,NA,TRBV5-1,TRBJ2-7,TGCGCCAGCAGCTTGTGGGACAGATTCTCCTACGAGCAGTACTTC,CASSLWDRFSYEQYF
NA,NA,TRBV19,TRBJ1-2,TGTGCCAGTAGTACAGTTCTGGGGGCGGTTGATGGCTACACCTTC,CASSTVLGAVDGYTF
TRBD2,NA,TRBV24-1,TRBJ2-1,TGTGCCACCAGTGATACTAGCGGGAGGGCCGCGAACAATGAGCAGTTCTTC,CATSDTSGRAANNEQFF
TRBD1,NA,TRBV20-1,TRBJ2-7,TGCAGTGCTAGTAGGGACAGGGGGAACGAGCAGTACTTC,CSASRDRGNEQYF
NA,NA,TRBV25-1,TRBJ2-5,TGTGCCAGCAGTTTAGCAGATCAAGAGACCCAGTACTTC,CASSLADQETQYF
NA,NA,TRBV6-2/TRBV6-3,TRBJ2-3,TGTGCCAGCAGTTACGGGGGGTCCACAGATACGCAGTATTTT,CASSYGGSTDTQYF
NA,NA,TRBV19,TRBJ1-3,TGTGCCAGTAGTCTCAACGGGGTTGAAAGAGGCACCATATATTTT,CASSLNGVERGTIYF
TRBD2,few,TRBV5-5,TRBJ2-3,TGTGCCAGCAGCCCCCTCCGCGGACTAGCGGGAGCAGGAGATACGCAGTATTTT,CASSPLRGLAGAGDTQYF
NA,NA,TRBV3-1/TRBV3-2,TRBJ1-2,TGTGCCAGCAGCCACTACAGGGACCAGCTCCATAGAGGCTACACCTTC,CASSHYRDQLHRGYTF
NA,NA,TRBV6-1,TRBJ2-1,TGTGCCAGCAGTGAAAGGGGGGGGCTGGGGAATGAGCAGTTCTTC,CASSERGGLGNEQFF
NA,NA,TRBV5-4,TRBJ1-4,TGTGCCAGCAGCGTGGACAGTGCTAATGAAAAACTGTTTTTT,CASSVDSANEKLFF
NA,NA,TRBV5-1,TRBJ2-7,TGCGCCAGCAGCTTGGTGGGAGGGGGATTTGGGTACGAGCAGTACTTC,CASSLVGGGFGYEQYF
NA,NA,TRBV23-1,TRBJ1-6,TGCGCCAGCAGTCAATCGGGCACTGTTCATTCACCCCTCCACTTT,CASSQSGTVHSPLHF
NA,few,TRBV29-1,TRBJ1-2,TGCAGCGTATCAGTGAACTATGGCTACACCTTC,CSVSVNYGYTF